These 21 T cell receptor beta chains were all obtained from the same sample, sequenced in a study of cytomegalovirus exposure and HLA in healthy donors. The study ran its PCR with 60 Vbeta and 13 Jbeta primers. Sequencing was performed with immunoSEQ multiplex PCR; in TCRdb, only in-frame clones are kept and a portion is missing. Of some 180,000 clones listed, 75% to 80% are singletons. Sequenced input: PBMCs. The receptors originated from a woman in her 30s in good health and CMV-seropositive.

V gene TRBV7-9 combines with J gene TRBJ2-7; 8 nucleotides match TRBD2. The germline CDR1 and CDR2 sequences are SEHNR and FQNEAQ (reference sequence). V dropped 0 bases and J dropped 3; count of bases not matched to a gene: 10. There are 17 residues in the CDR3. Here the CDR3 reads CASSLASTGLGIYEQYF. The CDR3 nucleotides read TGTGCCAGCAGCTTAGCGTCCACGGGACTAGGGATCTACGAGCAGTACTTC.

This chain connects TRBV19 to TRBJ2-7; D perhaps matches TRBD1 (6 bases). Germline values: CDR1 LNHDA, CDR2 SQIVND (reference sequence). V gave up 4 bases and J gave up 2 bases, with 15 bases separating them. This CDR3 spans 15 amino acids. The CDR3 is CASSRNRDTPYEQYF. In nucleotides, the CDR3 is TGTGCCAGTAGTAGGAACCGGGACACACCCTACGAGCAGTACTTC.

This chain links TRBV5-4 with TRBJ1-2; D gene ambiguous. With 4 bases removed from V and 4 bases from J, the gap between germline ends came to 20 bases. Germline CDR1 reads SGHNT; CDR2 reads YYREEE (reference sequence). The CDR3 loop spans 16 amino acids. This chain's CDR3 is CASSHDLGGSSYGYTF. The CDR3 coding sequence is TGTGCCAGCAGCCACGACCTCGGCGGGTCTAGCTATGGCTACACCTTC.

The V gene is TRBV7-8, the J gene TRBJ2-5; weak D call: TRBD2 (5 bases). The germline CDR1 and CDR2 sequences are SGHVS and FQNEAQ. The CDR3 covers 14 residues. Trimming pared 5 bases from V and 5 bases from J, leaving 15 bases between. CDR3 nucleotide sequence: TGTGCCAGCAGCCCAGGAGGCAGGTCGGAGACCCAGTACTTC. As protein: CASSPGGRSETQYF. The whole variable domain, filled in from reference TRBV7-8 and TRBJ2-5, reads GAGVSQSPRYKVAKRGQDVALRCDPISGHVSLFWYQQALGQGPEFLTYFQNEAQLDKSGLPSDRFFAERPEGSVSTLKIQRTQQEDSAVYLCASSPGGRSETQYFGPGTRLLVL.

This chain joins TRBV4-1 and TRBJ2-7, with a possible D match to TRBD2 (5 bases). This CDR3 has 15 amino acids. Germline loops: CDR1 MGHRA, CDR2 YSYEKL. V lost 5 bases and J 5 bases, leaving 19 bases between the germline ends. DNA for the CDR3: TGCGCCAGCAGCTACTCCACCGGGGATCGGGACGAGCAGTACTTC. Its protein product is CASSYSTGDRDEQYF.

J is TRBJ1-2 and V is TRBV7-8; tentative D call: TRBD1 (5 bases). The CDR3 length is 18 residues. CDR1 and CDR2 from the germline V gene are SGHVS and FQNEAQ. V lost 4 bases and J 4 bases, leaving 25 bases between the germline ends. The CDR3, as DNA: TGTGCCAGCAGCTGGGGGGTGAAGGCCCCGGGTTCGGGCTATGGCTACACCTTC. It is translated as CASSWGVKAPGSGYGYTF. Drawing the rest from reference TRBV7-8 and TRBJ1-2, the complete variable domain is GAGVSQSPRYKVAKRGQDVALRCDPISGHVSLFWYQQALGQGPEFLTYFQNEAQLDKSGLPSDRFFAERPEGSVSTLKIQRTQQEDSAVYLCASSWGVKAPGSGYGYTFGSGTRLTVV.

This clone was picked up a small number of times. V and J are TRBV2 and TRBJ2-7; 11 bases are shared with TRBD2. Trimming at V came to 3 bases and at J to 3 bases, leaving 4 bases not matched to a gene. Germline V gene data show CDR1 as SNHLY and CDR2 as FYNNEI. The CDR3 runs 15 residues. DNA for the CDR3: TGTGCCAGCAGTGAGGTAGCGGGAGGGGGCTACGAGCAGTACTTC. It is translated as CASSEVAGGGYEQYF.

V is TRBV19 and J is TRBJ2-1; no firm D call. Germline V CDR1 and CDR2: LNHDA, SQIVND (reference sequence). V lost 4 bases and J lost 0, with 7 bases in between. This CDR3 region has 14 residues. The CDR3 sequence: CASSTQNSYNEQFF. The CDR3 bases are TGTGCCAGTAGTACACAGAACTCCTACAATGAGCAGTTCTTC.

The V and J genes are TRBV29-1 and TRBJ1-1; D possibly corresponds to TRBD1 (5 bases). The CDR3 is 12 amino acids. The germline V and J ends were trimmed by 7 bases and 6 bases, with 15 bases remaining between them. CDR1 is SQVTM, CDR2 ANQGSEA, per germline. The CDR3 reads CSAEERGAEAFF. The CDR3 DNA reads TGCAGCGCGGAAGAACGGGGGGCTGAAGCTTTCTTT.

This clone was seen only once. The chain links TRBV18 to TRBJ1-5, with unresolved D. V lost 1 base to trimming and J lost 0 bases, with 7 bases between them. This CDR3 contains 15 residues. Germline V CDR1 and CDR2: KGHSH, LQKENI. This chain's CDR3 is CASSPRRYSNQPQHF. CDR3 in DNA: TGTGCCAGCTCACCACGGAGGTATAGCAATCAGCCCCAGCATTTT.

This chain connects TRBV4-2 to TRBJ2-7, with 7 bases aligning to TRBD2. The germline V gene encodes CDR1 LGHNA and CDR2 YNFKEQ. The CDR3 covers 16 residues. Unmatched junction bases numbered 6, after V lost 1 base and J lost 0 bases. CDR3 region: CASSQVPSGSSYEQYF. The CDR3 DNA sequence: TGTGCCAGCAGCCAAGTGCCTAGCGGCAGCTCCTACGAGCAGTACTTC.

The chain has TRBV28 and TRBJ2-6, with 8 bases fitting TRBD1. V gave up 4 bases and J gave up 0 bases; unmatched junction bases: 5. The CDR3 runs 17 residues. Per the germline V gene, CDR1 is MDHEN and CDR2 is SYDVKM. Written as DNA, the CDR3 is TGTGCCAGCAGTTCCCCGGGACAGGCCTCTGGGGCCAACGTCCTGACTTTC. Encoded protein: CASSSPGQASGANVLTF.

The chain uses TRBV30 and TRBJ2-7; 7 bases are a match to TRBD1. Germline assignment: CDR1 GTSNPN and CDR2 SVGIG (reference sequence). The CDR3 is 17 residues long. J gave up 0 bases and V 5 bases, and 16 bases lay outside the gene matches. The CDR3 protein is CAWFNTGTDFPSYEQYF. For the CDR3, the DNA is TGTGCCTGGTTTAACACCGGGACAGATTTTCCCTCCTACGAGCAGTACTTC.

This chain joins TRBV10-3 and TRBJ2-6; tentatively, D is TRBD1 (5 bases). There are 18 residues in the CDR3. CDR1 and CDR2 (germline): ENHRY, SYGVKD. With 5 bases removed from V and 1 base from J, the gap between germline ends came to 18 bases. The CDR3 here is CAISLTAGPESGANVLTF. The CDR3 region has the DNA TGTGCCATCAGTCTAACCGCAGGGCCCGAGTCTGGGGCCAACGTCCTGACTTTC.

The CDR3: CASSIDGRGGQETQYF. The CDR3 DNA is TGTGCCAGTAGTATAGATGGTAGGGGGGGCCAAGAGACCCAGTACTTC. This chain links TRBV19 with TRBJ2-5; a weak D match, TRBD2 (7 bases). From germline, CDR1 is LNHDA and CDR2 SQIVND (reference sequence). This CDR3 has 16 residues. Trimming removed 0 bases at V and 1 base at J, with 12 bases between.

The CDR3 reads CASSDSPEGSYGYTF. The CDR3 coding sequence is TGTGCCAGCAGTGACTCCCCGGAGGGGTCCTATGGCTACACCTTC. The V gene is TRBV6-1, the J gene TRBJ1-2; D may be TRBD1 (5 bases). Trimming cost V 3 bases and J 4 bases, with 15 bases left between them. Germline-derived CDR1 and CDR2 are MNHNS and SASEGT. This CDR3 is built from 15 residues.

The V gene is TRBV30, the J gene TRBJ2-7; D perhaps matches TRBD2 (6 bases). The germline V and J ends were trimmed by 6 bases and 0 bases, with 12 bases remaining between them. The CDR3 covers 13 residues. CDR1 and CDR2 from the germline V gene are GTSNPN and SVGIG (reference sequence). In nucleotides, the CDR3 is TGTGCCTGTGGACTATCTGGCTCCTACGAGCAGTACTTC. Protein product: CACGLSGSYEQYF.

The V gene is TRBV4-1, the J gene TRBJ1-4; unclear D gene. CDR3 length: 17 amino acids. Between the trimmed V and J ends, which lost 4 bases and 4 bases, there was a span of 19 bases. From germline, CDR1 is MGHRA and CDR2 YSYEKL. The DNA for the CDR3 is TGCGCCAGCAGCCGTCGTCGACCCGGGAAATATAATGAAAAACTGTTTTTT. Its protein is CASSRRRPGKYNEKLFF.

The chain is built from TRBV18 and TRBJ1-2, with TRBD1 matching over 8 bases. This CDR3 spans 18 amino acids. CDR1 KGHSH and CDR2 LQKENI come from the germline V gene. The J segment lost 2 bases and the V segment lost 2 bases, leaving 13 bases of the junction unmatched. As DNA, the CDR3 is TGTGCCAGCTCACCAGAGACGACAGGGGCGATAATCAACTATGGCTACACCTTC. Translation gives CASSPETTGAIINYGYTF. Drawing the rest from reference TRBV18 and TRBJ1-2, the complete variable domain is NAGVMQNPRHLVRRRGQEARLRCSPMKGHSHVYWYRQLPEEGLKFMVYLQKENIIDESGMPKERFSAEFPKEGPSILRIQQVVRGDSAAYFCASSPETTGAIINYGYTFGSGTRLTVV.

This clone has just one count. Other DNA variants within this sample encode the same CDR3. The chain has TRBV6-5 and TRBJ2-7; TRBD2 might be the D (6 bases). Germline loops: CDR1 MNHEY, CDR2 SVGAGI. The CDR3 spans 15 residues. Trimming removed 0 bases from V and 2 bases from J, with 11 bases in between. The CDR3 loop is CASSYSATRTYEQYF. The CDR3 DNA reads as TGTGCCAGCAGTTACTCGGCGACTAGAACCTACGAGCAGTACTTC.

The chain joins TRBV4-2 to TRBJ1-5, with a tentative D call TRBD1 (6 bases). Trimming removed 1 base at V and 4 bases at J, with 26 bases between. This CDR3 comprises 20 residues. The V gene's germline CDR1 is LGHNA and CDR2 YNFKEQ. The CDR3 DNA reads TGTGCCAGCAGCCAAGGTACTCCCCGGGACACTTTTAACCGGAATCAGCCCCAGCATTTT. Translating gives CASSQGTPRDTFNRNQPQHF.